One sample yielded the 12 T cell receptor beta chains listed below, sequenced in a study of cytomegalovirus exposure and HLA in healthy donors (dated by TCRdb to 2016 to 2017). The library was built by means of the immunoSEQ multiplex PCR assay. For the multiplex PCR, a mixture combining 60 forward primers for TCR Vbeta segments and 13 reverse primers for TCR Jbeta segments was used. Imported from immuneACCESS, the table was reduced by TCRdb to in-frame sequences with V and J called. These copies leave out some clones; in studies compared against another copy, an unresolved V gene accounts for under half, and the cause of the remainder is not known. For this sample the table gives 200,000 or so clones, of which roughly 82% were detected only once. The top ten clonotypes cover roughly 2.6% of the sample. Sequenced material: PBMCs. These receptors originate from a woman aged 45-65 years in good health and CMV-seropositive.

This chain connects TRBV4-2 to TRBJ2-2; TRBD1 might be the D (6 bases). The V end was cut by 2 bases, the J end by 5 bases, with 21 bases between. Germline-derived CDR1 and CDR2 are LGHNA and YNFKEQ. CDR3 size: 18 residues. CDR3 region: CASSQSWGQGGGTGELFF. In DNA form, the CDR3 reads TGTGCCAGCAGCCAATCATGGGGGCAGGGTGGCGGGACCGGGGAGCTGTTTTTT.

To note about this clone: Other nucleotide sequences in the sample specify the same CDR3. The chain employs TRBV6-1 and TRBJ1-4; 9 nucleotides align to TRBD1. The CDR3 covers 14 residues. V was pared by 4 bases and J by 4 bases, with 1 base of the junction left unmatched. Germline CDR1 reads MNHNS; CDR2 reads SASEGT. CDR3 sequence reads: CASSGDRVNEKLFF. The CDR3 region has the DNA TGTGCCAGCAGTGGGGACAGGGTTAATGAAAAACTGTTTTTT.

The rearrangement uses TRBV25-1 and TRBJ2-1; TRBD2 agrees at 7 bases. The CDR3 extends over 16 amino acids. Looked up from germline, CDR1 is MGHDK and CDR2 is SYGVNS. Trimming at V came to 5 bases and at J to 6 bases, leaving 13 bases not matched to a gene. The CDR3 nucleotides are TGTGCCAGCAGTCGGCGGGGGTCTGAAAGGGGCAATGAGCAGTTCTTC. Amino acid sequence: CASSRRGSERGNEQFF. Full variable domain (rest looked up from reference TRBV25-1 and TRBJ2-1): EADIYQTPRYLVIGTGKKITLECSQTMGHDKMYWYQQDPGMELHLIHYSYGVNSTEKGDLSSESTVSRIRTEHFPLTLESARPSHTSQYLCASSRRGSERGNEQFFGPGTRLTVL.

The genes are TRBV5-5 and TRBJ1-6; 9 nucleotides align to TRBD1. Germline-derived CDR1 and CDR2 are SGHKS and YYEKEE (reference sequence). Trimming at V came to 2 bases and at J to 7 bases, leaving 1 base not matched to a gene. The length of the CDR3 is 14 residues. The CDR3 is CASSFGQGNSPLHF. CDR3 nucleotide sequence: TGTGCCAGCAGCTTTGGACAGGGGAATTCACCCCTCCACTTT.

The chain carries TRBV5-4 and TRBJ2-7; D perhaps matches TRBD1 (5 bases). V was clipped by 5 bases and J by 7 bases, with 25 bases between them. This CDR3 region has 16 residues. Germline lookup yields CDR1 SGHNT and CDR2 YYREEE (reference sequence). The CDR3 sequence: CASRQIQTGGVGEQYF. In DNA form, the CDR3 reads TGTGCCAGCAGGCAAATCCAAACAGGTGGGGTGGGGGAGCAGTACTTC.

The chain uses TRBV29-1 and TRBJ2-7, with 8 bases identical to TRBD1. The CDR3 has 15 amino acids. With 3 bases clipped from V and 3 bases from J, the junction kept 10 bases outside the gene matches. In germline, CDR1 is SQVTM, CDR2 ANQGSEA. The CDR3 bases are TGCAGCGTTGAGGACAGGGCGGTAGGTATCTACGAGCAGTACTTC. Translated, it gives CSVEDRAVGIYEQYF.

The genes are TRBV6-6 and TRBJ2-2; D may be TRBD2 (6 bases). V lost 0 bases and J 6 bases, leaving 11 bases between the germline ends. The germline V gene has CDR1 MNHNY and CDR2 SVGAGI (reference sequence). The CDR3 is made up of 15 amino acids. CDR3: CASSYSRGPAGELFF. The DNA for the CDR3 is TGTGCCAGCAGTTACTCGCGGGGACCCGCCGGGGAGCTGTTTTTT.

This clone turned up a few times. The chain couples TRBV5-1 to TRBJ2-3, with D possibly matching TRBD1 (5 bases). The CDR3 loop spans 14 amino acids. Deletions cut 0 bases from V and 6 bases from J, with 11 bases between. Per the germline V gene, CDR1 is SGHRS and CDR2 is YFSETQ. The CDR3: CASSLDRPWDTQYF. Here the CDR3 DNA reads TGCGCCAGCAGCTTGGACAGGCCGTGGGATACGCAGTATTTT.

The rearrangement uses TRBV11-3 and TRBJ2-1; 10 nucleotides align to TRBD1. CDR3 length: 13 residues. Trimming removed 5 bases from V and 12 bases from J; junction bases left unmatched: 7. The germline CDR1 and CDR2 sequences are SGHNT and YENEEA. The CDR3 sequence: CASSHRQGAGQFF. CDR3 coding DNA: TGTGCCAGCAGCCACAGACAGGGGGCCGGGCAGTTCTTC.

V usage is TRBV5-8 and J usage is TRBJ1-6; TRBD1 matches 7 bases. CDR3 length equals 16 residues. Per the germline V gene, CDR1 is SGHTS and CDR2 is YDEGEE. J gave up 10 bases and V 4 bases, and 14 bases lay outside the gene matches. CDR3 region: CASSGPTGSVKSPLHF. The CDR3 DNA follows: TGTGCCAGCAGCGGCCCGACAGGGTCAGTAAAGTCACCCCTCCACTTT.

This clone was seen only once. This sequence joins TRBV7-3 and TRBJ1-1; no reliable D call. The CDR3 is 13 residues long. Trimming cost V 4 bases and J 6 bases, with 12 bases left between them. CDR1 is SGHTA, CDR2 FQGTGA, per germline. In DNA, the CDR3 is TGTGCCAGCAGCTCCGAGGCGGTTGCTGAAGCTTTCTTT. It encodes CASSSEAVAEAFF.

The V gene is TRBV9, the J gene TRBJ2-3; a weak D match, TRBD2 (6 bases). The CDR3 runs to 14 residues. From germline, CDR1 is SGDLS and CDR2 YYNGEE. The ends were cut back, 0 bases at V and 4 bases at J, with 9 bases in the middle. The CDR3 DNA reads TGTGCCAGCAGCGTAGTCGGACTATCAGATACGCAGTATTTT. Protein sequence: CASSVVGLSDTQYF.